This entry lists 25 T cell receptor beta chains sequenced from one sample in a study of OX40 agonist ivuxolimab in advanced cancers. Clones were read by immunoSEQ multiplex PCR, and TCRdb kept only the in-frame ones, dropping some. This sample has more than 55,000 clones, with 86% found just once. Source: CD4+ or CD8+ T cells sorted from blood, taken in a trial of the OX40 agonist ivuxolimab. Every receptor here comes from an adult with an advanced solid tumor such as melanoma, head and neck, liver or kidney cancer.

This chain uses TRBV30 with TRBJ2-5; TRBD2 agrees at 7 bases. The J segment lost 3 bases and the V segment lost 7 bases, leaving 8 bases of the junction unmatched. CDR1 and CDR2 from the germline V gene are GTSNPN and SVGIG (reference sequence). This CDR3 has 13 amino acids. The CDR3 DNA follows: TGTGCCTCGACTAGCCTAAAGGAAGAGACCCAGTACTTC. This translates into CASTSLKEETQYF.

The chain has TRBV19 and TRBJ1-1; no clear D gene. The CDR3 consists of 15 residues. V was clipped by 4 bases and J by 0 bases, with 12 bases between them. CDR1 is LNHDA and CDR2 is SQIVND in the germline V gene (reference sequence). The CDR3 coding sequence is TGTGCCAGTAGTAGGGGATACCTGATGAACACTGAAGCTTTCTTT. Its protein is CASSRGYLMNTEAFF.

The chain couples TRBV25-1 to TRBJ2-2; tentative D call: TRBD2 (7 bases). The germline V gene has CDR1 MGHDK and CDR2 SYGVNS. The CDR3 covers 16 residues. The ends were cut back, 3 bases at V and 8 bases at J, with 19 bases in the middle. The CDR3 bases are TGTGCCAGCAGTGACCAATATCGGGGGGCAAAGGGGGAGCTGTTTTTT. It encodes CASSDQYRGAKGELFF.

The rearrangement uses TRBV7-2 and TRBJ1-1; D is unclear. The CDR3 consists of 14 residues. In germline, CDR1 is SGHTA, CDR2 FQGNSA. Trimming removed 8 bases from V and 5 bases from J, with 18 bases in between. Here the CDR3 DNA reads TGTGCCAGCCTTCCGGCCCGGGAGTGGACTGAAGCTTTCTTT. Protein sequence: CASLPAREWTEAFF. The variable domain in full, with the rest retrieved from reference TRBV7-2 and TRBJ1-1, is GAGVSQSPSNKVTEKGKDVELRCDPISGHTALYWYRQSLGQGLEFLIYFQGNSAPDKSGLPSDRFSAERTGGSVSTLTIQRTQQEDSAVYLCASLPAREWTEAFFGQGTRLTVV.

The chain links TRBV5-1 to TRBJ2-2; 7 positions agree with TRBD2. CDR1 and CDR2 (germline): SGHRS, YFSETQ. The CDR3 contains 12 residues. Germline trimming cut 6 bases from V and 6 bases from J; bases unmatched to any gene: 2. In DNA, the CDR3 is TGCGCCAGCAATGGGGGGGCCGGGGAGCTGTTTTTT. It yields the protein CASNGGAGELFF.

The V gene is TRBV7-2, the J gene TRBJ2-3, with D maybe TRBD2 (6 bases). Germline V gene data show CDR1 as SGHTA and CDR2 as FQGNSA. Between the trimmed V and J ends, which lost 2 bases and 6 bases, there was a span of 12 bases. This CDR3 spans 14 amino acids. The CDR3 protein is CASSLQSAGDTQYF. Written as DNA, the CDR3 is TGTGCCAGCAGCTTACAATCAGCGGGTGATACGCAGTATTTT. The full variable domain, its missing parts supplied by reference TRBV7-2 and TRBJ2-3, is GAGVSQSPSNKVTEKGKDVELRCDPISGHTALYWYRQSLGQGLEFLIYFQGNSAPDKSGLPSDRFSAERTGGSVSTLTIQRTQQEDSAVYLCASSLQSAGDTQYFGPGTRLTVL.

As DNA, the CDR3 is TGTGCCAGCTCACCAGCCACAGGGGATTACGAGCAGTACTTC. It encodes CASSPATGDYEQYF. The rearrangement uses TRBV18 and TRBJ2-7, with 7 bases matching TRBD1. The CDR3 extends over 14 amino acids. J lost 4 bases, V lost 2 bases, and 5 bases had no gene match. Germline V CDR1 and CDR2: KGHSH, LQKENI. The entire variable domain, with the rest obtained from reference TRBV18 and TRBJ2-7, is as follows: NAGVMQNPRHLVRRRGQEARLRCSPMKGHSHVYWYRQLPEEGLKFMVYLQKENIIDESGMPKERFSAEFPKEGPSILRIQQVVRGDSAAYFCASSPATGDYEQYFGPGTRLTVT.

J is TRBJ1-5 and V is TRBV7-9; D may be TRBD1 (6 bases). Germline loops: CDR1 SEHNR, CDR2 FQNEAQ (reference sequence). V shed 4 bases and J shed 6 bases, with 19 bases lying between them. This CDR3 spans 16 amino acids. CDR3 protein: CASSYFGTTTSQPQHF. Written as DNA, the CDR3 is TGTGCCAGCAGCTACTTCGGGACAACGACATCTCAGCCCCAGCATTTT. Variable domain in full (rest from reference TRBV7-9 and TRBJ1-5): DTGVSQNPRHKITKRGQNVTFRCDPISEHNRLYWYRQTLGQGPEFLTYFQNEAQLEKSRLLSDRFSAERPKGSFSTLEIQRTEQGDSAMYLCASSYFGTTTSQPQHFGDGTRLSIL.

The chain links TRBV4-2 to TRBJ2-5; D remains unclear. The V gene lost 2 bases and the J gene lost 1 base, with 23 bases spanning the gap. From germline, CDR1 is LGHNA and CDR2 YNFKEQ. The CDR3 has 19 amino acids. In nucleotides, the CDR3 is TGTGCCAGCAGCCAATCGAACTCTTTTCCCCCCCCCTTCCAAGAGACCCAGTACTTC. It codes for CASSQSNSFPPPFQETQYF.

In DNA form, the CDR3 reads TGTGCCAGCAGCAGTAGCAATGAGCAGTTCTTC. This gives the protein CASSSSNEQFF. The V gene is TRBV5-4, the J gene TRBJ2-1; D not resolved. The CDR3 is 11 amino acids. Germline CDR1 is SGHNT and CDR2 is YYREEE (reference sequence). V was cut by 4 bases and J by 6 bases, with 5 bases left in between.

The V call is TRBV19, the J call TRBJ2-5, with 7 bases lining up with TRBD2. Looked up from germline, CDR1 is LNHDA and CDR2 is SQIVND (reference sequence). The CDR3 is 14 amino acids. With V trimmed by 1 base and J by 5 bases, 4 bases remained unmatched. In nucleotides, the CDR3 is TGTGCCAGTAGTATAGTCGGGGGAGGGGAGACCCAGTACTTC. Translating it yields CASSIVGGGETQYF.

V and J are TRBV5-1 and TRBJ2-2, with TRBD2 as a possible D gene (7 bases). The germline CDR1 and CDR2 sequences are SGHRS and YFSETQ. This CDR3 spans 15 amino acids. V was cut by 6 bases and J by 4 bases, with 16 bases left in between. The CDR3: CASTMRGGGTGELFF. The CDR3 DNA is TGCGCCAGCACCATGAGGGGGGGCGGCACCGGGGAGCTGTTTTTT.

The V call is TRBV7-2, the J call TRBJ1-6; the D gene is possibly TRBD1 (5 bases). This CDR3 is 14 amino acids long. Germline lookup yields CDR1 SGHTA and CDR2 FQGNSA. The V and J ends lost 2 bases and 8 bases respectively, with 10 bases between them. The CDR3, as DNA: TGTGCCAGCAGCTTAACGGGACCGGATTCACCCCTCCACTTT. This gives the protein CASSLTGPDSPLHF.

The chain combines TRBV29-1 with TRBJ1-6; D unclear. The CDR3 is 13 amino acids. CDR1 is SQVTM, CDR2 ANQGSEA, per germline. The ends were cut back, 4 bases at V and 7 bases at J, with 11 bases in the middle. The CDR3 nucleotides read TGCAGCGTTGTCGATACAGCCAATTCACCCCTCCACTTT. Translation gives CSVVDTANSPLHF.

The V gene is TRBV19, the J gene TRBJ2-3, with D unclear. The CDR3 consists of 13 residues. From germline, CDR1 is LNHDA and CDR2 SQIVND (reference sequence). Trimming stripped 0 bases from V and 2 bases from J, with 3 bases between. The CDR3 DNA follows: TGTGCCAGTAGTATAGATGACACAGATACGCAGTATTTT. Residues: CASSIDDTDTQYF.

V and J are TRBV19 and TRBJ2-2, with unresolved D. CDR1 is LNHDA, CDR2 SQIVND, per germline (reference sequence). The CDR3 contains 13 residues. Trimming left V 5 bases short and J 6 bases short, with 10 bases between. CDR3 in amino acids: CASSPVVAGELFF. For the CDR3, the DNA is TGTGCCAGTAGTCCGGTAGTCGCCGGGGAGCTGTTTTTT. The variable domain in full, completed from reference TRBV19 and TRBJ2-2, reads DGGITQSPKYLFRKEGQNVTLSCEQNLNHDAMYWYRQDPGQGLRLIYYSQIVNDFQKGDIAEGYSVSREKKESFPLTVTSAQKNPTAFYLCASSPVVAGELFFGEGSRLTVL.

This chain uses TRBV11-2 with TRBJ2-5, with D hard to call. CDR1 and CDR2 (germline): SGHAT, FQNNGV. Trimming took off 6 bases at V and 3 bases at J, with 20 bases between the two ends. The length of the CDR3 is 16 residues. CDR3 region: CASRLLSARTKETQYF. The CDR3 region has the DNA TGTGCCAGCAGACTCTTATCTGCCCGTACTAAAGAGACCCAGTACTTC.

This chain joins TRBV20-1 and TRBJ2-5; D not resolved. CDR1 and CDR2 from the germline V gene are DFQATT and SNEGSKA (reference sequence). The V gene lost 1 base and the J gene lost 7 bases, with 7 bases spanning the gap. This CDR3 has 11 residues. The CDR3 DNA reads TGCAGTGCTAGAGGCCTCGGGACCCAGTACTTC. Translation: CSARGLGTQYF.

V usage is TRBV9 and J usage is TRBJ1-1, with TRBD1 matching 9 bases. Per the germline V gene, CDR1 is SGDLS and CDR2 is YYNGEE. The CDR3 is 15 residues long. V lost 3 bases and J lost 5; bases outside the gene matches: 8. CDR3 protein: CASSALTGGGTEAFF. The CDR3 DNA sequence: TGTGCCAGCAGCGCCTTAACAGGGGGCGGAACTGAAGCTTTCTTT.

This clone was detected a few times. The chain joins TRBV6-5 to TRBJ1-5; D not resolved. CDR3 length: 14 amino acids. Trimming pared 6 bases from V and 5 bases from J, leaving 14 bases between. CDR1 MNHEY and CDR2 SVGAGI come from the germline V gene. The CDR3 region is CASSPTALDQPQHF. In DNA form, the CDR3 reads TGTGCCAGCAGCCCCACCGCCCTGGATCAGCCCCAGCATTTT.

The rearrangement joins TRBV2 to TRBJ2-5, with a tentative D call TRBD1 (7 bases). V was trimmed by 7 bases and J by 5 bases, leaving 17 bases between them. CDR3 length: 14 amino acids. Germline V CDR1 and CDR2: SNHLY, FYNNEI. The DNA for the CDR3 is TGTGCCAGCACTCGGAGGGGGCTGGGCGAGACCCAGTACTTC. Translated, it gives CASTRRGLGETQYF. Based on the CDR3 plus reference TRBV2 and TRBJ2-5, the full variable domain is EPEVTQTPSHQVTQMGQEVILRCVPISNHLYFYWYRQILGQKVEFLVSFYNNEISEKSEIFDDQFSVERPDGSNFTLKIRSTKLEDSAMYFCASTRRGLGETQYFGPGTRLLVL.

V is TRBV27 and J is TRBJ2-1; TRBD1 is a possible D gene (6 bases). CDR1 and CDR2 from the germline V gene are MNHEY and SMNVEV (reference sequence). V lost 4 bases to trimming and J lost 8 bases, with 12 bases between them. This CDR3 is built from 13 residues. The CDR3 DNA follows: TGTGCCAGCAGTTACAACAGGGCGGATGAGCAGTTCTTC. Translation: CASSYNRADEQFF.

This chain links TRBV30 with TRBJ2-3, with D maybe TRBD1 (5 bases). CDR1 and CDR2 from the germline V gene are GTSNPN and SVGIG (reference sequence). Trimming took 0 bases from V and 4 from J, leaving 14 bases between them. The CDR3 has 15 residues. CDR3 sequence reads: CAWSVGTKGPDTQYF. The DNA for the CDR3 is TGTGCCTGGAGTGTTGGCACTAAGGGGCCAGATACGCAGTATTTT.

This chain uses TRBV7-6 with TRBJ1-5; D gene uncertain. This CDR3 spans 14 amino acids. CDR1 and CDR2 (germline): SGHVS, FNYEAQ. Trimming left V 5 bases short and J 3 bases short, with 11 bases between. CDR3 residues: CASSLNSYNQPQHF. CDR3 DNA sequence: TGTGCCAGCAGCCTCAACAGCTACAATCAGCCCCAGCATTTT. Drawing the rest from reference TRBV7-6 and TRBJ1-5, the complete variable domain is GAGVSQSPRYKVTKRGQDVALRCDPISGHVSLYWYRQALGQGPEFLTYFNYEAQQDKSGLPNDRFSAERPEGSISTLTIQRTEQRDSAMYRCASSLNSYNQPQHFGDGTRLSIL.

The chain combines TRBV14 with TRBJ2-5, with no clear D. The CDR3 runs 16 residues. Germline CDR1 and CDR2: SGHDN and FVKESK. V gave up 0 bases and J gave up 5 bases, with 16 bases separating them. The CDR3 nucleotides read TGTGCCAGCAGCCAAGAAAAGGGCACGGTCTTCGAGACCCAGTACTTC. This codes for CASSQEKGTVFETQYF. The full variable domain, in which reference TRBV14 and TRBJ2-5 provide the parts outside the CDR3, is EAGVTQFPSHSVIEKGQTVTLRCDPISGHDNLYWYRRVMGKEIKFLLHFVKESKQDESGMPNNRFLAERTGGTYSTLKVQPAELEDSGVYFCASSQEKGTVFETQYFGPGTRLLVL.